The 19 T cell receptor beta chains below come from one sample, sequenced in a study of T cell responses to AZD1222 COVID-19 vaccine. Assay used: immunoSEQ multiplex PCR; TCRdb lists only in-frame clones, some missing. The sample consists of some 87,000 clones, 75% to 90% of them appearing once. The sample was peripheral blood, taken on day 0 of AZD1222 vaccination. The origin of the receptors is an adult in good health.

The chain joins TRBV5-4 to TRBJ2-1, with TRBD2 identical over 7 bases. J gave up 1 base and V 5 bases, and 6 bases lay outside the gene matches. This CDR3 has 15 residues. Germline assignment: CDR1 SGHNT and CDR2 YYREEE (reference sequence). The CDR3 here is CASRSGGLSYNEQFF. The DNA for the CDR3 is TGTGCCAGCAGGTCGGGGGGTTTATCCTACAATGAGCAGTTCTTC.

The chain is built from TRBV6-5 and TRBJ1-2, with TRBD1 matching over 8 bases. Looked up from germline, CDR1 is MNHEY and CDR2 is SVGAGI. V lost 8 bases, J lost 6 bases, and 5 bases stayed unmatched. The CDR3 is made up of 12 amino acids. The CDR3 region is CASAPDRDGYTF. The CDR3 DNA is TGTGCCAGCGCCCCGGACAGGGATGGCTACACCTTC.

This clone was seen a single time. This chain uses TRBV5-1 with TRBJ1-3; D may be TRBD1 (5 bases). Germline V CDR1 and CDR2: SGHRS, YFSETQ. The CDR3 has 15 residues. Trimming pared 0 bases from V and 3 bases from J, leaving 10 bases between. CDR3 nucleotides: TGCGCCAGCAGCTTGGACATAAGGGGTGGAAACACCATATATTTT. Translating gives CASSLDIRGGNTIYF.

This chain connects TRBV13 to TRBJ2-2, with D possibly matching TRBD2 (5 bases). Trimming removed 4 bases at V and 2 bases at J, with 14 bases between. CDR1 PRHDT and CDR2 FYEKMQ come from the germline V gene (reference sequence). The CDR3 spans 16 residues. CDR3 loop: CASSWAGEYNTGELFF. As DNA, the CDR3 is TGTGCCAGCAGCTGGGCGGGCGAGTACAACACCGGGGAGCTGTTTTTT.

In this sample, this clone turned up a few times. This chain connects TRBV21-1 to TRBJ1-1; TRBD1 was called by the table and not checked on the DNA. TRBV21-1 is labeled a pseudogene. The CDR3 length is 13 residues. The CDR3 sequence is CASSNNRGTEAFF. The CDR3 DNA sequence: TGTGCCAGCAGCAATAACAGGGGCACTGAAGCTTTCTTT.

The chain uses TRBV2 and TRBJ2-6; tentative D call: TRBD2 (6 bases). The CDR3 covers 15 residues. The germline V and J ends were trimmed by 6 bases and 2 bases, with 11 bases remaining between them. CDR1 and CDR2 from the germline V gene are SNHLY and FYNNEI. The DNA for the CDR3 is TGTGCCAGCAGCGCGACTAGTGCTGGGGCCAACGTCCTGACTTTC. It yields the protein CASSATSAGANVLTF.

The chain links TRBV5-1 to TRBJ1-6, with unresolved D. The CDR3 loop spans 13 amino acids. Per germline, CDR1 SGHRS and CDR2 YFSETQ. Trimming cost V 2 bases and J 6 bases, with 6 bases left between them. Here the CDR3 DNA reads TGCGCCAGCAGCTTAAGGATTAATTCACCCCTCCACTTT. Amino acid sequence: CASSLRINSPLHF.

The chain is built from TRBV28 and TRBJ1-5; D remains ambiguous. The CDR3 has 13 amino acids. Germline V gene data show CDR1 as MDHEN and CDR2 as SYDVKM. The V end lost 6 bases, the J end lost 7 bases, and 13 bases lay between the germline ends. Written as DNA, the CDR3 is TGTGCCAGCAGCCCGGCGGGAGGACAGCCCCAGCATTTT. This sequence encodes CASSPAGGQPQHF.

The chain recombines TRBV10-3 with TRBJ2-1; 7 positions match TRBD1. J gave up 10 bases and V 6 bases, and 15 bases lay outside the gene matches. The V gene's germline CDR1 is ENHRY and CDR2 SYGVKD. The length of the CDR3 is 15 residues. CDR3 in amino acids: CAIRGPGQTKGEQFF. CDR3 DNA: TGTGCCATCAGAGGACCGGGACAGACAAAAGGAGAGCAGTTCTTC.

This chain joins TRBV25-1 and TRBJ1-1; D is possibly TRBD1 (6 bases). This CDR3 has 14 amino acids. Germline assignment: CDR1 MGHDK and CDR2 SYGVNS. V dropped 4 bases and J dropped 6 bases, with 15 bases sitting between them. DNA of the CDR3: TGTGCCAGCAGTGGCCACGGGGGCAAGGCTGAAGCTTTCTTT. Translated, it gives CASSGHGGKAEAFF.

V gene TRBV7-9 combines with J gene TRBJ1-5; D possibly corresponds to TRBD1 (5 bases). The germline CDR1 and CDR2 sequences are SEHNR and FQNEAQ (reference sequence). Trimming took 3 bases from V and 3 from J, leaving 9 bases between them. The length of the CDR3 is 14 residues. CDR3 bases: TGTGCCAGCAGCTTGATGGACACCAATCAGCCCCAGCATTTT. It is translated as CASSLMDTNQPQHF. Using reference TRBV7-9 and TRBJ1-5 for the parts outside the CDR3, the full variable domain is DTGVSQNPRHKITKRGQNVTFRCDPISEHNRLYWYRQTLGQGPEFLTYFQNEAQLEKSRLLSDRFSAERPKGSFSTLEIQRTEQGDSAMYLCASSLMDTNQPQHFGDGTRLSIL.

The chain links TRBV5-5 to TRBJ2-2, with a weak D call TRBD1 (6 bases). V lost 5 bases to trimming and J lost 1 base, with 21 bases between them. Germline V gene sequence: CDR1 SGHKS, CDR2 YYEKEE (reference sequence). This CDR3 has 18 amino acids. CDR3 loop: CASSFRGTGRVNTGELFF. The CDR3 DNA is TGTGCCAGCAGTTTCCGTGGCACAGGGAGAGTGAACACCGGGGAGCTGTTTTTT.

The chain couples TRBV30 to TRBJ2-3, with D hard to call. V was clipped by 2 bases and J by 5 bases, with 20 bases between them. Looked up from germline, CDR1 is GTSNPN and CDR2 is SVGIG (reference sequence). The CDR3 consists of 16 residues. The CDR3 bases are TGTGCCTGGAGTCGGCGCCCATGGGTAGGGCAAGATACGCAGTATTTT. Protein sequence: CAWSRRPWVGQDTQYF.

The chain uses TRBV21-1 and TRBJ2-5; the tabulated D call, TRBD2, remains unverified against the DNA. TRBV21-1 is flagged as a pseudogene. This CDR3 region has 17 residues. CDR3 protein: CASSPAGTSDLRETQYF. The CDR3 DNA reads TGTGCCAGCAGCCCCGCCGGGACTAGTGATCTTCGGGAGACCCAGTACTTC.

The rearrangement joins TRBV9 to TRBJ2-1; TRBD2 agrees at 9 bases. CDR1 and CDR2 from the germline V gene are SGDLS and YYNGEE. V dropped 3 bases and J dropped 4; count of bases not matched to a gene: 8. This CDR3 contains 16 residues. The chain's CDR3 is CASSGGIAGVYNEQFF. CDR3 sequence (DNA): TGTGCCAGCAGCGGAGGGATAGCGGGAGTTTACAATGAGCAGTTCTTC.

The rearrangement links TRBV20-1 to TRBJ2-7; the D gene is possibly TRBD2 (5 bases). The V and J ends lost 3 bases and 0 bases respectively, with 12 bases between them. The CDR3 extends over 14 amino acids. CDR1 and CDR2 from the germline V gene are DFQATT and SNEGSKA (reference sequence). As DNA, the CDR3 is TGCAGTGCTAGTGTAGCGACAAGCTCCTACGAGCAGTACTTC. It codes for CSASVATSSYEQYF.

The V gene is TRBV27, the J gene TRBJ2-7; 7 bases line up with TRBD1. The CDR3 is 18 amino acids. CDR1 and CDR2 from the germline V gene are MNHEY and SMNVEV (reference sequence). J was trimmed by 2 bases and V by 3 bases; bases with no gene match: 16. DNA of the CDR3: TGTGCCAGCAGTTTGCTCCAAAGGACAGGAACCCCCGCCTACGAGCAGTACTTC. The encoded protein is CASSLLQRTGTPAYEQYF.

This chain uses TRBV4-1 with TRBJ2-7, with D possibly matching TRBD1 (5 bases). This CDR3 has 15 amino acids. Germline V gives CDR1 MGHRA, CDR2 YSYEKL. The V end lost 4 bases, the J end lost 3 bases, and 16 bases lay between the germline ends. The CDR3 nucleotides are TGCGCCAGCAGCCCCTATGGGGCAGGCGGCTACGAGCAGTACTTC. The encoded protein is CASSPYGAGGYEQYF.

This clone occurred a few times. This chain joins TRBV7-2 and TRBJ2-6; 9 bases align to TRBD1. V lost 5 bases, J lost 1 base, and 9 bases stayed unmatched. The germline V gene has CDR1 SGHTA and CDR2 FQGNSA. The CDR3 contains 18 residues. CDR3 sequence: CASSNGQGLFSGANVLTF. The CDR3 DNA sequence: TGTGCCAGCAGCAACGGACAGGGGTTGTTTTCTGGGGCCAACGTCCTGACTTTC.